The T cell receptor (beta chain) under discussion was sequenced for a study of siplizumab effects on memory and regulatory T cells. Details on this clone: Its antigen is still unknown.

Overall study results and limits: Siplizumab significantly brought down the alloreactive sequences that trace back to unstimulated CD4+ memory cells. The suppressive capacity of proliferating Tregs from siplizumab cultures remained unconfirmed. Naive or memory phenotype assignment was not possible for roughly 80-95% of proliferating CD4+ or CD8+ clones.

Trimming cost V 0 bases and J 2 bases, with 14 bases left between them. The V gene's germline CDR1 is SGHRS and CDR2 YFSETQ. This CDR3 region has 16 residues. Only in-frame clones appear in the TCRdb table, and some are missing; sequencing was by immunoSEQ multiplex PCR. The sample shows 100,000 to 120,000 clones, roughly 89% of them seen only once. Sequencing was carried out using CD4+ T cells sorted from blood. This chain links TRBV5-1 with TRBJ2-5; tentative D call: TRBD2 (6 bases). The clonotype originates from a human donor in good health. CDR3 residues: CASSLAPAGTQETQYF. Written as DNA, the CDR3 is TGCGCCAGCAGCTTGGCCCCAGCGGGCACTCAAGAGACCCAGTACTTC.